This TCR beta chain emerged from a study of blood T cell repertoires in COVID-19. TCRdb's table, derived via immunoSEQ multiplex PCR, lists solely in-frame clones and lacks some. This table holds approximately 270,000 clones, about four fifths found once. Material: peripheral blood. This TCR came from a man of 80 years or more with acute or convalescent COVID-19.

The CDR3 protein is CASGFMGGVSNQPQHF. CDR3 DNA sequence: TGTGCTAGTGGTTTTATGGGGGGTGTCAGCAATCAGCCCCAGCATTTT. V usage is TRBV12-5 and J usage is TRBJ1-5, with D perhaps TRBD1 (5 bases). This CDR3 is built from 16 residues. V lost 3 bases and J lost 1, with 13 bases in between. Germline V CDR1 and CDR2: LGHNT, FRNRAP.